This is a list of T cell receptor beta chains from one sample in a study of Tregs in tolerant kidney transplant recipients. The method was immunoSEQ multiplex PCR; TCRdb's version includes in-frame clones alone and lacks a portion of them. The data hold 85,000 to 100,000 clones, with 80% to 95% observed a single time. Sequencing used CD4+ T cells from blood, obtained before the transplant. Receptor source: a human donor who received a combined kidney and bone marrow transplant. The CDR3 runs from the conserved cysteine through the conserved F or W. A D gene is named only where the DNA matches it firmly. Size values are once, few and many counts, or a class for expanded clones, and some rows have none.

TRBD1	.	TRBV4-3	TRBJ2-3	TGCGCCAGCAGCCAAGACTTGTTGAGCCCCGGGACAGGATACGGCACAGATACGCAGTATTTT	CASSQDLLSPGTGYGTDTQYF
TRBD2	.	TRBV28	TRBJ2-5	TGTGCCAGCAGCCCGCTAGCGGGCCTCCAAGAGACCCAGTACTTC	CASSPLAGLQETQYF
TRBD1	.	TRBV7-7	TRBJ2-3	TGTGCCAGCAGCTCGAACAGGGGCACGCAGTATTTT	CASSSNRGTQYF
.	.	TRBV4-3	TRBJ2-1	TGCGCCAGCAGCCAAGAGCAGGGGGGTGCCGATGAGCAGTTCTTC	CASSQEQGGADEQFF
TRBD2	.	TRBV5-1	TRBJ2-1	TGCGCCAGCAGCACCGGACTAGCGGGAGTGGATGAGCAGTTCTTC	CASSTGLAGVDEQFF
TRBD2	.	TRBV9	TRBJ2-3	TGTGCCAGCAGCTTTTCCGGGACTAGCGGGGGGGAGGAGACGCAGTATTTT	CASSFSGTSGGEETQYF
TRBD1	.	TRBV4-3	TRBJ2-4	TGCGCCAGCAGCCAAGGGAACAGGGGGGCCAAAAACATTCAGTACTTC	CASSQGNRGAKNIQYF
TRBD2	.	TRBV19	TRBJ2-7	TGTGCCAGTACCCCTAGCGGCGCCTCCTACGAGCAGTACTTC	CASTPSGASYEQYF
TRBD1	.	TRBV18	TRBJ2-2	TGTGCCAGCTCATATTCCGGGACAGGGATTACCGGGGAGCTGTTTTTT	CASSYSGTGITGELFF
TRBD2	.	TRBV5-5	TRBJ2-7	TGTGCCAGCAGCTTGGACGGGGGGGCCTACGAGCAGTACTTC	CASSLDGGAYEQYF
.	.	TRBV29-1	TRBJ1-4	TGCAGCGTTTTCACAGGTCTTAATGAAAAACTGTTTTTT	CSVFTGLNEKLFF
.	.	TRBV30	TRBJ2-2	TGTGCCTGGAGTGTTATAGGCGGGGCCGGGGAGCTGTTTTTT	CAWSVIGGAGELFF
.	.	TRBV9	TRBJ2-2	TGTGCCAGCAGCGTAGGACTACCTAACACCGGGGAGCTGTTTTTT	CASSVGLPNTGELFF
.	.	TRBV4-1	TRBJ2-7	TGCGCCAGCAGCCAAGTCAGGGGTATGGACGAGCAGTACTTC	CASSQVRGMDEQYF
TRBD2	.	TRBV30	TRBJ2-5	TGTGCCTGGAGTTGGCGGGGGGGCCCGGGGGGAGAGACCCAGTACTTC	CAWSWRGGPGGETQYF
TRBD1	.	TRBV7-2	TRBJ1-2	TGTGCCAGCAGCTTAGTTACCGGGACAGAGTACGGCTACACCTTC	CASSLVTGTEYGYTF
TRBD2	.	TRBV7-8	TRBJ2-6	TGTGCCAGCAGCTTAGCGCGGCTAGCGGGAATTCAGCTGTACAACGTCCTGACTTTC	CASSLARLAGIQLYNVLTF
TRBD2	once	TRBV19	TRBJ2-1	TGTGCCAGTAGTACCCCGGGACTAGCGTCCAATGAGCAGTTCTTC	CASSTPGLASNEQFF
.	many	TRBV7-9	TRBJ2-7	TGTGCCAGCAGCTTAGCGGGAGTTGACTACGAGCAGTACTTC	CASSLAGVDYEQYF
TRBD2	.	TRBV9	TRBJ2-7	TGTGCCAGCACCCCAGGACTAGCGGGTGCCTACGAGCAGTACTTC	CASTPGLAGAYEQYF
TRBD1	.	TRBV19	TRBJ2-7	TGTGCCAGTAGACTCCGGGACAGGGACTACGAGCAGTACTTC	CASRLRDRDYEQYF
TRBD1	.	TRBV28	TRBJ2-7	TGTGCCAGCGGATACAGGGGGGCAACGTCCTACGAGCAGTACTTC	CASGYRGATSYEQYF
.	.	TRBV9	TRBJ1-4	TGTGCCAGCAGCTCCCACAGGGATCGGGAAAAACTGTTTTTT	CASSSHRDREKLFF
.	once	TRBV29-1	TRBJ1-2	TGCAGCGTTGACGGGCGGGGAGGTTCGCGTATTAACTATGGCTACACCTTC	CSVDGRGGSRINYGYTF
.	.	TRBV28	TRBJ1-2	TGTGCCAGCAGTTCCGTTTATGGCTACACCTTC	CASSSVYGYTF
.	.	TRBV6-1	TRBJ2-7	TGTGCCAGCATGGCAGGCCCTAACTACGAGCAGTACTTC	CASMAGPNYEQYF
TRBD1	.	TRBV18	TRBJ1-1	TGTGCCAGCTCACGCAGGACAGGGGACACTGAAGCTTTCTTT	CASSRRTGDTEAFF
TRBD1	.	TRBV7-8	TRBJ1-6	TGTGCCAGCAGCTTACTCATCCGGTCGGGACAGGGTCTAAATTCACCCCTCCACTTT	CASSLLIRSGQGLNSPLHF
TRBD2	.	TRBV5-8	TRBJ2-3	TGTGCCAGCAGCTGGGATGGGACTAGCGGGGGCGCAGATACGCAGTATTTT	CASSWDGTSGGADTQYF
TRBD1	.	TRBV4-1	TRBJ1-4	TGCGCCGGCAGCCAAGCGAGGACAGGGAATGAAAAACTGTTTTTT	CAGSQARTGNEKLFF
TRBD2	.	TRBV19	TRBJ2-3	TGTGCCAGTACCTATCGGGGGGCAGATACGCAGTATTTT	CASTYRGADTQYF
.	.	TRBV5-1	TRBJ2-7	TGCGCCAGCAGCTATGAGGCCTCCGACGAGCAGTACTTC	CASSYEASDEQYF
TRBD1	.	TRBV5-1	TRBJ2-5	TGCGCCAGCAGAAAATCCGGGACAGGAGTCTTCGGGCAGTACTTC	CASRKSGTGVFGQYF
.	.	TRBV15	TRBJ1-5	TGTGCCACCAGCGGATTAGACAGGAATAGCAATCAGCCCCAGCATTTT	CATSGLDRNSNQPQHF
.	.	TRBV5-1	TRBJ1-6	TGCGCCAGCAGCCTGGCGGGGGACGGTAATTCACCCCTCCACTTT	CASSLAGDGNSPLHF
.	.	TRBV15	TRBJ2-7	TGTGCCACCAGCAGAGATGGTTTTCGGGGGCAGTACTTC	CATSRDGFRGQYF
.	few	TRBV10-3	TRBJ1-1	TGTGCCATCGCCCCGCTGGCGAACACTGAAGCTTTCTTT	CAIAPLANTEAFF
.	.	TRBV19	TRBJ2-7	TGTGCCAGCAGCGCTCAGGGGTCCGAGCAGTACTTC	CASSAQGSEQYF
.	.	TRBV7-2	TRBJ2-3	TGTGCCAGCAGCTTAGTGGGCGGCGGGGGCGGACCAGATACGCAGTATTTT	CASSLVGGGGGPDTQYF
.	.	TRBV5-4	TRBJ1-6	TGTGCCAGCAGCCGGGCCGGGGGGCGGAATTCCCCCCTCCACTTT	CASSRAGGRNSPLHF
TRBD1	.	TRBV18	TRBJ2-7	TGTGCCAGCTCACCAATAGAGGACAGGTCCGACGAGCAGTACTTC	CASSPIEDRSDEQYF
TRBD1	.	TRBV2	TRBJ2-7	TGTGCCGGACGGGACAGGGCCGAGCAGTACTTC	CAGRDRAEQYF
TRBD2	.	TRBV7-2	TRBJ2-3	TGTGCCAGCAGCTTAGAGCTAGCGGGGAATAGTTTTACAGATACGCAGTATTTT	CASSLELAGNSFTDTQYF
TRBD1	.	TRBV7-8	TRBJ1-1	TGTGCCAGCAGCTTATTAGGACAGGGGTATATTGAAGCTTTCTTT	CASSLLGQGYIEAFF
.	.	TRBV5-1	TRBJ2-3	TGCGCCAGCAGGCCTGACGGGGTTGGGACAGATACGCAGTATTTT	CASRPDGVGTDTQYF
.	.	TRBV21-1	TRBJ1-1	TGTGCCAGCGGGGCCTCAGGGGGCCTAATGAACACTGAAGCTTTCTTT	CASGASGGLMNTEAFF
.	.	TRBV4-1	TRBJ1-4	TGCGCCAGCAGCCCCCCTGCGGGGGGCTCTGAAAAACTGTTTTTT	CASSPPAGGSEKLFF
.	.	TRBV5-1	TRBJ1-2	TGCGCCAGCAGCTCGACAGTTATCTATGGCTACACCTTC	CASSSTVIYGYTF
TRBD1	.	TRBV27	TRBJ1-5	TGTGCCAGCAAAGAGGGGACAGGTCAGCCCCAGCATTTT	CASKEGTGQPQHF
.	.	TRBV10-3	TRBJ1-2	TGTGCCGTCACGACAGGTATAAACTATGGCTACACCTTC	CAVTTGINYGYTF
TRBD1	few	TRBV2	TRBJ2-5	TGTGCCAGCAGTGGTTTACAGGGGGGAGAGACCCAGTACTTC	CASSGLQGGETQYF
TRBD1	.	TRBV2	TRBJ1-6	TGTGCCAGCAGAGGACAGGGCATTTCCCCCCTCCACTTT	CASRGQGISPLHF